One sample yielded the 2 T cell receptor beta chains listed below, sequenced in a study of early T cells in non-severe SARS-CoV-2 infection. TCRdb itself ran the 5' RACE reads through MiXCR, one entry per CDR3 protein. The table records around 60,000 distinct CDR3 sequences, about 10% of them present only once. Sequenced material: whole blood, taken at baseline. The receptors derive from an adult who was a healthcare worker with PCR-confirmed SARS-CoV-2 infection or an uninfected control (not recorded which).

This clonotype occurred a few times. The V gene is TRBV12-3 or TRBV12-4, the J gene TRBJ2-1; maybe TRBD1 (8 bases). Between the trimmed V and J ends, which lost 7 bases and 10 bases, there was a span of 20 bases. The CDR3 sequence is 14 residues long. In DNA form, the CDR3 reads TGTGCCAGCACCCCTACAGGGGGGGGCCGGGAGCAGTTCTTC. Its protein product is CASTPTGGGREQFF.

At least ten counts were recorded for this clonotype. This rearrangement joins TRBV3-1 to TRBJ1-5; TRBD1 might be the D (5 bases). Trimming cost V 8 bases and J 0 bases, with 8 bases left between them. Germline lookup yields CDR1 LGHDT and CDR2 YNNKEL (reference sequence). The CDR3 is 13 amino acids. The CDR3 reads CASGGYSNQPQHF. DNA for the CDR3: TGTGCCAGCGGGGGTTATAGCAATCAGCCCCAGCATTTT.